A selection of T cell receptor beta chains follows, all from one sample in a study of OX40 agonist ivuxolimab in advanced cancers. Clones were read by immunoSEQ multiplex PCR, and TCRdb kept only the in-frame ones, dropping some. The sample yields approximately 58,000 clones, 82% seen once. The sequencing used CD4+ or CD8+ T cells sorted from blood, collected in a trial of the OX40 agonist ivuxolimab. Receptors were obtained from an adult with an advanced solid tumor such as melanoma, head and neck, liver or kidney cancer. Both conserved end residues are part of each CDR3. The D gene is left open where the match is weak. Clone size is stated in some rows and not others, as once, few, many or a class when expanded.

CDR3 DNA,CDR3 protein,CDR3 length,clone size,D gene,J gene,V gene
TGTGCCATCAGTGCCGGGACGGAGGGCACTGAAGCTTTCTTT,CAISAGTEGTEAFF,14,-,-,TRBJ1-1,TRBV10-3
TGCGCCAGCAGCTTGGAGGGGGTTAGCTCTGGAAACACCATATATTTT,CASSLEGVSSGNTIYF,16,-,-,TRBJ1-3,TRBV5-1
TGCGCCAGCAGCCAAGATAAGGACCGGGACAGGGACGCCGGGGAGCTGTTTTTT,CASSQDKDRDRDAGELFF,18,-,TRBD1,TRBJ2-2,TRBV4-1
TGTGCCAGCAGACAAGACAGGGCAGGAATGGCTGAAGCTTTCTTT,CASRQDRAGMAEAFF,15,-,TRBD1,TRBJ1-1,TRBV6-4
TGTGCCAGCAGGGGAGCGGGAGGGGTTTACAATGAGCAGTTCTTC,CASRGAGGVYNEQFF,15,-,TRBD2,TRBJ2-1,TRBV5-6
TGCAGCGTTGGACAGGGCACCTACGAGCAGTACTTC,CSVGQGTYEQYF,12,-,TRBD1,TRBJ2-7,TRBV29-1
TGTGCCAGCAGCTTACGGCTAGCGGGAGGTACTTACACCGGGGAGCTGTTTTTT,CASSLRLAGGTYTGELFF,18,once,TRBD2,TRBJ2-2,TRBV11-3
TGTGCCAGCAGTTACTCCCGGGATCTCCTCACTGAAGCTTTCTTT,CASSYSRDLLTEAFF,15,-,-,TRBJ1-1,TRBV6-5
TGTGCCTGGAGCCCTCACGGGGGAGACATAGGTTCACCCCTCCACTTT,CAWSPHGGDIGSPLHF,16,-,-,TRBJ1-6,TRBV30
TGTGCCAGCAGCTTAACCCGGTTCACATTGGGACAGGACTACACCTTC,CASSLTRFTLGQDYTF,16,-,TRBD1,TRBJ1-2,TRBV7-2
TGTGCCAGCAGTGGACTAGCGGGAGGGGAGACCCAGTACTTC,CASSGLAGGETQYF,14,-,TRBD2,TRBJ2-5,TRBV2
TGTGCCAGCAGTTCCCCGTCCCAGCGGGGGGCCGGCGAGCAGTACTTC,CASSSPSQRGAGEQYF,16,-,TRBD2,TRBJ2-7,TRBV28
TGTGCCAGCAGTTACTTGGCAGCTAACTATGGCTACACCTTC,CASSYLAANYGYTF,14,-,-,TRBJ1-2,TRBV6-6
TGTGCCTCAAACACCTACACCGGGGAGCTGTTTTTT,CASNTYTGELFF,12,-,-,TRBJ2-2,TRBV30
TGTGCCAGCAGCCAACTAGCGGGAGAGTACGAGCAGTACTTC,CASSQLAGEYEQYF,14,-,TRBD2,TRBJ2-7,TRBV4-2
TGCGCCAGCAGCCAGGGGCTAGCAACGTCCAGTTCCAATGAGCAGTTCTTC,CASSQGLATSSSNEQFF,17,once,-,TRBJ2-1,TRBV4-1
TGTGCCAGCAGTTCTCGAGGGACAGAAGGAGGGGAACGACTGTTTTTT,CASSSRGTEGGERLFF,16,-,TRBD1,TRBJ1-4,TRBV2
TGTGCCAGCAGCTCCATTAGTGGCATCAATCAGCCCCAGCATTTT,CASSSISGINQPQHF,15,few,-,TRBJ1-5,TRBV7-8